These 14 T cell receptor beta chains were all obtained from the same sample, sequenced in a study of identical twins. Each CDR3 protein gets one entry after TCRdb re-called the 5' RACE reads with MiXCR. The table shows 570,000 or so distinct CDR3 sequences, with approximately 9.6% occurring only once. These same records also appear under a second study, on yellow fever vaccine responses in identical twins.

Material for sequencing was PBMCs. Receptors originate from a woman in her late teens or twenties in good health.

This clonotype was seen repeatedly, ten times or more. The chain carries TRBV27 and TRBJ2-5; TRBD2 might be the D (6 bases). Germline loops: CDR1 MNHEY, CDR2 SMNVEV (reference sequence). This CDR3 comprises 16 residues. V dropped 5 bases and J dropped 4 bases, with 20 bases sitting between them. The CDR3 reads CASSPTSRRGLETQYF. In DNA form, the CDR3 reads TGTGCCAGCAGTCCCACTTCGAGGAGGGGATTAGAGACCCAGTACTTC.

This clonotype was observed many times. This chain joins TRBV5-1 and TRBJ2-1, with 10 bases fitting TRBD2. Germline CDR1 is SGHRS and CDR2 is YFSETQ. The CDR3 totals 14 residues. The junction had 6 bases not matched to a gene; V was cut back by 4 bases and J by 8 bases. CDR3 DNA: TGCGCCAGCAGCAGAGCGGGGGGGAAGGATGAGCAGTTCTTC. It yields the protein CASSRAGGKDEQFF. The entire variable domain, with the rest obtained from reference TRBV5-1 and TRBJ2-1, is as follows: KAGVTQTPRYLIKTRGQQVTLSCSPISGHRSVSWYQQTPGQGLQFLFEYFSETQRNKGNFPGRFSGRQFSNSRSEMNVSTLELGDSALYLCASSRAGGKDEQFFGPGTRLTVL.

This clonotype was picked up many times. The rearrangement uses TRBV4-3 and TRBJ1-5; D gene ambiguous. CDR1 is LGHNA and CDR2 is YSLEER in the germline V gene. The V end was cut by 2 bases, the J end by 9 bases, with 17 bases between. The CDR3 is 15 amino acids. This CDR3 reads CASSQSRGEGVPQHF. The CDR3 DNA is TGCGCCAGCAGCCAAAGTCGAGGAGAGGGAGTGCCCCAGCATTTT.

This clonotype was seen more than once but under ten times. The V and J genes are TRBV20-1 and TRBJ2-5; D is unresolved. The CDR3 is 11 residues long. Germline V lookup: CDR1 DFQATT, CDR2 SNEGSKA (reference sequence). V was shortened by 5 bases and J by 9 bases, with 13 bases between the two germline ends. The CDR3 bases are TGCAGTGCTCGCCTGGCCCCGGCCCAGTACTTC. Translation gives CSARLAPAQYF.

This clonotype was recorded many times. The V and J genes are TRBV4-3 and TRBJ2-1, with unresolved D. The V end was cut by 0 bases, the J end by 4 bases, with 7 bases between. The CDR3 totals 14 residues. Looked up from germline, CDR1 is LGHNA and CDR2 is YSLEER. The CDR3 reads CASSQDTSYNEQFF. Here the CDR3 DNA reads TGCGCCAGCAGCCAAGATACCTCGTACAATGAGCAGTTCTTC.

The chain employs TRBV4-1 and TRBJ2-7; 7 positions match TRBD2. Trimming at V came to 0 bases and at J to 4 bases, leaving 24 bases not matched to a gene. Germline V gene data show CDR1 as MGHRA and CDR2 as YSYEKL. The CDR3 totals 21 residues. The CDR3 region is CASSQDRGGWLAEDGFYEQYF. In DNA, the CDR3 is TGCGCCAGCAGCCAAGATCGGGGAGGTTGGCTAGCGGAGGATGGGTTTTACGAGCAGTACTTC.

This chain joins TRBV5-6 and TRBJ2-1; no firm D call. The length of the CDR3 is 16 residues. The V gene lost 4 bases and the J gene lost 0 bases, with 14 bases spanning the gap. CDR1 and CDR2 (germline): SGHDT, YYEEEE. The CDR3 protein is CASSILPQSSYNEQFF. The CDR3 nucleotides read TGTGCCAGCAGCATCTTACCCCAGAGCTCCTACAATGAGCAGTTCTTC.

This clonotype was counted ten times or more. The CDR3 reads CASSTKTNPGEQFF. The CDR3 nucleotides read TGTGCCAGTAGTACCAAGACCAACCCCGGAGAGCAGTTCTTC. The J gene is TRBJ2-1, the V gene TRBV19; D unclear. Germline CDR1 LNHDA, CDR2 SQIVND (reference sequence). The CDR3 sequence is 14 residues long. V was pared by 4 bases and J by 10 bases, with 17 bases between.

V usage is TRBV27 and J usage is TRBJ2-1; no definite D call. The CDR3 is made up of 13 amino acids. The germline V and J ends were trimmed by 4 bases and 5 bases, with 9 bases remaining between them. The germline V gene encodes CDR1 MNHEY and CDR2 SMNVEV (reference sequence). CDR3 residues: CASSWARNNEQFF. CDR3 coding DNA: TGTGCCAGCAGTTGGGCCCGCAACAATGAGCAGTTCTTC.

This clonotype was seen a few times. This chain connects TRBV20-1 to TRBJ2-1; TRBD2 aligns across 11 bases. After removal of 3 bases from V and 7 bases from J, the junction contained 8 bases not matched to a gene. Looked up from germline, CDR1 is DFQATT and CDR2 is SNEGSKA (reference sequence). The CDR3 is made up of 15 amino acids. Here the CDR3 DNA reads TGCAGTGCTAGTCCCAGACTAGCGGGGAGAAATGAGCAGTTCTTC. It translates to CSASPRLAGRNEQFF.

This clonotype was picked up a small number of times. In nucleotides, the CDR3 is TGTGCCTGGCGGTGGGGCGGGACAGGGCCCTACGAGCAGTACTTC. This sequence encodes CAWRWGGTGPYEQYF. This rearrangement joins TRBV30 to TRBJ2-7; TRBD1 matches 9 bases. Germline-derived CDR1 and CDR2 are GTSNPN and SVGIG (reference sequence). J was trimmed by 2 bases and V by 5 bases; bases with no gene match: 10. CDR3 length: 15 residues.

This clonotype came up many times. The rearrangement uses TRBV29-1 and TRBJ2-7; 9 bases agree with TRBD2. Trimming at V came to 1 base and at J to 5 bases, leaving 6 bases not matched to a gene. Germline loops: CDR1 SQVTM, CDR2 ANQGSEA. The length of the CDR3 is 14 residues. The CDR3 region has the DNA TGCAGCGTTGAAGGCGCGGGAGGGATGAACGAGCAGTACTTC. Protein product: CSVEGAGGMNEQYF.

The chain links TRBV20-1 to TRBJ2-1, with 11 bases that match TRBD2. V dropped 5 bases and J dropped 4; count of bases not matched to a gene: 4. This CDR3 spans 14 amino acids. The germline CDR1 and CDR2 sequences are DFQATT and SNEGSKA (reference sequence). The CDR3 sequence is CSAAGLAGYNEQFF. The CDR3 DNA follows: TGCAGTGCTGCAGGACTAGCGGGTTACAATGAGCAGTTCTTC.

This clonotype was counted only a few times. The chain employs TRBV7-9 and TRBJ2-5; weak D call: TRBD2 (6 bases). Germline values: CDR1 SEHNR, CDR2 FQNEAQ (reference sequence). The CDR3 spans 15 residues. The V and J ends lost 5 bases and 5 bases respectively, with 18 bases between them. CDR3 amino acids: CASSPLGAGLETQYF. The CDR3, as DNA: TGTGCCAGCAGCCCGCTTGGGGCGGGGTTGGAGACCCAGTACTTC.